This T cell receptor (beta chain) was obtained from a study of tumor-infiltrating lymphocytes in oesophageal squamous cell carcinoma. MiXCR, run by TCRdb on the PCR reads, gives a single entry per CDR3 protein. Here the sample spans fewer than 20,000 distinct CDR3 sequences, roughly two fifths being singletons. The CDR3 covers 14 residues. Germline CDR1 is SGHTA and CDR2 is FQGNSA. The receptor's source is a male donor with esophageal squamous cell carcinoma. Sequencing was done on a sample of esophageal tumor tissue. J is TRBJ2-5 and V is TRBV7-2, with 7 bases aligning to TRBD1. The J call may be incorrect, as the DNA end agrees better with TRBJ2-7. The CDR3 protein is CASSLNRGPYEQYF. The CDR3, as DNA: TGTGCCAGCAGCTTAAACAGGGGCCCCTACGAGCAGTACTTC.